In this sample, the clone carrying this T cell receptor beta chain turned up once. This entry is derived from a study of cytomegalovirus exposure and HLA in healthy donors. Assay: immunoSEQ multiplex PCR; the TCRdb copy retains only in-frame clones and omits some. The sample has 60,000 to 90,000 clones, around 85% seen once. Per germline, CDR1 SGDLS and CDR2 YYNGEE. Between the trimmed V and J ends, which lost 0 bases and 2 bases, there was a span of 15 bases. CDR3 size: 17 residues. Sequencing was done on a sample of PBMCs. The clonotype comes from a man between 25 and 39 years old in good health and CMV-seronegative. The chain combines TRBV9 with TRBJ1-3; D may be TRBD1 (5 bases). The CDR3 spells CASSVEPTAGTGNTIYF. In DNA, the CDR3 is TGTGCCAGCAGCGTAGAACCCACCGCAGGGACTGGAAACACCATATATTTT.